Described below is a single T cell receptor (beta chain) sequence and its context. Many counts were recorded for this clonotype. Its antigen is still unknown. No base qualities exist here, and no much larger clone lies one base off it. The junction carries 13 bases between V and J, which are trimmed by 11 bases and 0 bases respectively. The CDR3 runs 14 residues from the cysteine to the phenylalanine. Kept here is only the CDR3 DNA, which spans 42 bases and is read in frame from base 1. As encoded in the germline V gene, CDR1 is MGHRA while CDR2 is YSYEKL. This sample is part of a study of CD8 T cells in ankylosing spondylitis (dated by TCRdb to about 2017). Regarding the complete study: The study profiled T cell receptor beta repertoires in healthy donors and ankylosing spondylitis patients to find disease-linked TCR variants. The full study cohort comprised roughly 24 ankylosing spondylitis patients and roughly 100 healthy donors. Samples of peripheral blood were taken, and for ankylosing spondylitis patients, synovial fluid was collected as well.

The instrument was an Illumina HiSeq 2500. Quantitative 5'-RACE with molecular barcodes was the method used to prepare the TCR beta libraries. In the authors' own workflow: Disease-linked TCR variants were identified with a new computational method built on a probabilistic model of VDJ rearrangement. The public sequencing data were trimmed at Q25 with fastp and processed into clonotypes with MiXCR by TCRdb, which kept only in-frame beta chains. Duplicate CDR3 protein sequences are folded into a single record with the most common DNA and genes. The V and J calls were not made by the authors but by TCRdb's processing. The sample table records 130,000 or so distinct CDR3 sequences; over 6.5% of these occur just once. Together, the top ten hold roughly an eighth of the sample. General conclusions and limits of the study: Significant enrichment of the disease-linked clones was reported in matched synovial fluid samples from ankylosing spondylitis patients. Blood from ankylosing spondylitis patients appeared to be characterized by a TCR beta motif composed of 7 to 9 highly homologous amino acid variants. In peripheral blood, the disease-linked clones were found at relatively low frequencies and had a CD8+ phenotype. Some of the motif variants had been reported before in the synovial fluid and blood of reactive arthritis patients, a finding that suggests common disease-initiation mechanisms.

This TCR was recovered from a male donor with ankylosing spondylitis or in good health (not recorded which). The specimen was blood, either unsorted or a sorted T cell fraction (not recorded which). The sequence is built from TRBV4-1 and TRBJ1-4, with the D gene not clear enough to name. The CDR3 is CASRAVATNEKLFF. The bases are TGCGCCTCGAGGGCGGTCGCAACTAATGAAAAACTGTTTTTT.